The 14 T cell receptor beta chains given below trace back to one sample, sequenced in a study of blood T cell repertoires in COVID-19. Only in-frame clones appear in the TCRdb table, and some are missing; sequencing was by immunoSEQ multiplex PCR. This table has about 160,000 clones, roughly 90% appearing once. Sequencing was done on a sample of peripheral blood. The receptors were sampled from a woman aged 55-69 years with active or convalescent COVID-19.

Note on this clone: Other DNA sequences within the sample encode an identical CDR3. The chain employs TRBV4-3 and TRBJ1-6; 10 bases agree with TRBD1. Looked up from germline, CDR1 is LGHNA and CDR2 is YSLEER. After removal of 3 bases from V and 4 bases from J, the junction contained 0 bases not matched to a gene. The CDR3 is 15 residues long. This CDR3 reads CASSQGQGYNSPLHF. CDR3 DNA sequence: TGCGCCAGCAGCCAGGGACAGGGGTATAATTCACCCCTCCACTTT.

This clone appeared a single time. V gene TRBV9 combines with J gene TRBJ2-3; TRBD2 aligns across 11 bases. The CDR3 is made up of 16 amino acids. J lost 5 bases, V lost 2 bases, and 7 bases had no gene match. The germline V gene has CDR1 SGDLS and CDR2 YYNGEE. DNA of the CDR3: TGTGCCAGCAGCGTTCTAGCGGGGGGTTTTAGAGATACGCAGTATTTT. This sequence encodes CASSVLAGGFRDTQYF.

The V gene is TRBV4-3, the J gene TRBJ1-6; D uncertain. Between the trimmed V and J ends, which lost 6 bases and 10 bases, there was a span of 13 bases. The CDR3 is 13 amino acids. Looked up from germline, CDR1 is LGHNA and CDR2 is YSLEER. The CDR3 region has the DNA TGCGCCAGCAGGGACCAGGCGGGATCACCCCTCCACTTT. Translated: CASRDQAGSPLHF.

This clone showed up just once. The chain couples TRBV7-9 to TRBJ2-1; 11 bases map to TRBD1. Germline V gives CDR1 SEHNR, CDR2 FQNEAQ (reference sequence). This CDR3 region has 15 residues. J lost 6 bases, V lost 0 bases, and 1 base had no gene match. The CDR3 is CASSLAGTGGNEQFF. The CDR3 DNA is TGTGCCAGCAGCTTAGCCGGGACAGGGGGCAATGAGCAGTTCTTC.

This chain joins TRBV25-1 and TRBJ2-7; TRBD2 matches at 8 bases. There are 14 residues in the CDR3. Trimming took 6 bases from V and 2 from J; bases not matched to a gene: 6. Germline loops: CDR1 MGHDK, CDR2 SYGVNS. The chain's CDR3 is CASRNSGGAYEQYF. For the CDR3, the DNA is TGTGCCAGCAGGAATTCGGGGGGGGCCTACGAGCAGTACTTC.

V is TRBV5-1 and J is TRBJ2-1; TRBD1 might be the D (6 bases). The CDR3 totals 14 residues. The V gene's germline CDR1 is SGHRS and CDR2 YFSETQ. The germline V and J ends were trimmed by 3 bases and 6 bases, with 13 bases remaining between them. This CDR3 is CASSSMTGPNEQFF. CDR3 in DNA: TGCGCCAGCAGCTCTATGACAGGCCCCAATGAGCAGTTCTTC.

The V gene is TRBV5-6, the J gene TRBJ1-4; TRBD1 agrees at 7 bases. The length of the CDR3 is 16 residues. Germline trimming cut 3 bases from V and 3 bases from J; bases unmatched to any gene: 8. The germline CDR1 and CDR2 sequences are SGHDT and YYEEEE. The CDR3 nucleotides are TGTGCCAGCAGCTCTTTGACAGGGTGGGCTAATGAAAAACTGTTTTTT. This gives the protein CASSSLTGWANEKLFF. Combining the CDR3 with reference TRBV5-6 and TRBJ1-4 gives the whole variable domain DAGVTQSPTHLIKTRGQQVTLRCSPKSGHDTVSWYQQALGQGPQFIFQYYEEEERQRGNFPDRFSGHQFPNYSSELNVNALLLGDSALYLCASSSLTGWANEKLFFGSGTQLSVL.

The V gene is TRBV6-6, the J gene TRBJ2-3; 10 bases are shared with TRBD2. V lost 7 bases and J lost 6; bases outside the gene matches: 10. CDR1 MNHNY and CDR2 SVGAGI come from the germline V gene (reference sequence). CDR3 length equals 15 residues. DNA of the CDR3: TGTGCCAGCAACAGCGGGGGGGTTGGCGGGGATACGCAGTATTTT. Protein: CASNSGGVGGDTQYF.

The V and J genes are TRBV4-3 and TRBJ2-7; D is perhaps TRBD1 (6 bases). V gave up 4 bases and J gave up 3 bases, with 10 bases separating them. Germline CDR1 is LGHNA and CDR2 is YSLEER. The CDR3 has 13 residues. The CDR3 DNA follows: TGCGCCAGCAGCCTCTACAGGGACTACGAGCAGTACTTC. Protein sequence: CASSLYRDYEQYF.

The V and J genes are TRBV5-1 and TRBJ2-1; 7 bases agree with TRBD1. The CDR3 sequence is 17 residues long. CDR1 and CDR2 (germline): SGHRS, YFSETQ. The J segment lost 4 bases and the V segment lost 4 bases, leaving 14 bases of the junction unmatched. Written as DNA, the CDR3 is TGCGCCAGCAGCCCTGGACAGGCCCCGTTCGGATACAATGAGCAGTTCTTC. It is translated as CASSPGQAPFGYNEQFF.

The chain has TRBV18 and TRBJ1-2; no definite D call. Germline loops: CDR1 KGHSH, CDR2 LQKENI. V was shortened by 3 bases and J by 8 bases, with 19 bases between the two germline ends. The CDR3 consists of 15 residues. In DNA, the CDR3 is TGTGCCAGCTCACCTGAGGACTTCGGGATGGGAGGCTACACCTTC. The encoded protein is CASSPEDFGMGGYTF.

The rearrangement uses TRBV6-6 and TRBJ2-5, with 9 bases matching TRBD2. CDR3 size: 16 residues. The V segment lost 5 bases and the J segment 4 bases; nucleotides outside the gene matches: 11. Germline CDR1 MNHNY, CDR2 SVGAGI (reference sequence). CDR3 sequence (DNA): TGTGCCAGCAGTCTCGGGACTAGCAATCCTATAGAGACCCAGTACTTC. This codes for CASSLGTSNPIETQYF.

The chain is built from TRBV6-1 and TRBJ2-4; possibly TRBD1 for D (6 bases). The CDR3 contains 14 residues. V gave up 2 bases and J gave up 9 bases, with 14 bases separating them. Germline-derived CDR1 and CDR2 are MNHNS and SASEGT. CDR3 in amino acids: CASSEISTTGIQYF. CDR3 in DNA: TGTGCCAGCAGTGAAATCTCGACGACAGGCATTCAGTACTTC.

The V gene is TRBV19, the J gene TRBJ1-5, with no clear D. The CDR3 has 12 amino acids. V lost 10 bases and J 6 bases, leaving 13 bases between the germline ends. Germline CDR1 reads LNHDA; CDR2 reads SQIVND (reference sequence). CDR3 sequence reads: CATGYYPQPQHF. CDR3 in DNA: TGTGCCACGGGGTACTACCCTCAGCCCCAGCATTTT.